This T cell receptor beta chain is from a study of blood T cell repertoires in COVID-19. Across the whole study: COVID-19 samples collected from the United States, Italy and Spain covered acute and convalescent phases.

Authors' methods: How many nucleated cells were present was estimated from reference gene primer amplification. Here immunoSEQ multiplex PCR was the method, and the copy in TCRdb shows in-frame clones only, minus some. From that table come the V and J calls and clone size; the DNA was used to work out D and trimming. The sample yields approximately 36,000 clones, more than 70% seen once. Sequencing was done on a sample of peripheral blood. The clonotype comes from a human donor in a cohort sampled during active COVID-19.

CDR3 nucleotide sequence: TGTGCCAGCAGCCACACGTGGGAGACCCAGTACTTC. Amino acid sequence: CASSHTWETQYF. This chain connects TRBV7-2 to TRBJ2-5; D unclear. The CDR3 contains 12 residues. CDR1 SGHTA and CDR2 FQGNSA come from the germline V gene. The V end lost 5 bases, the J end lost 5 bases, and 9 bases lay between the germline ends.